The rows below give T cell receptor beta chains drawn from one sample of a study of blood T cell repertoires in COVID-19. The repertoire was sequenced with immunoSEQ multiplex PCR; TCRdb's copy has only in-frame clones and lacks some. The sample has 90,000 or so clones, 75% to 90% seen once; the top ten hold 0.95% to 1.5%. Sequencing was carried out using peripheral blood. The receptors derive from a man older than 75 with active or convalescent COVID-19. Both conserved end residues are part of each CDR3. D genes are given only for firm matches.

CDR3: CASQGVGTEAFF; D: NA; J: TRBJ1-1; V: TRBV9
CDR3: CASSVVGGPNEQFF; D: NA; J: TRBJ2-1; V: TRBV9
CDR3: CASSLRGTVNEQFF; D: TRBD1; J: TRBJ2-1; V: TRBV7-4
CDR3: CASSLTGTEAFF; D: NA; J: TRBJ1-1; V: TRBV7-9
CDR3: CSVDRGVGETQYF; D: NA; J: TRBJ2-5; V: TRBV29-1
CDR3: CASHPGGHTYEQYF; D: NA; J: TRBJ2-7; V: TRBV28
CDR3: CASSRRLLAGVQNEQYF; D: TRBD2; J: TRBJ2-7; V: TRBV5-6
CDR3: CAWSRQGGEKLFF; D: NA; J: TRBJ1-4; V: TRBV30
CDR3: CASSLSIYGYTF; D: NA; J: TRBJ1-2; V: TRBV28
CDR3: CASRRTQGTTHEQYF; D: NA; J: TRBJ2-7; V: TRBV6-6
CDR3: CATSDPGTGHTGELFF; D: TRBD1; J: TRBJ2-2; V: TRBV24-1
CDR3: CASSLGDTYNEQFF; D: NA; J: TRBJ2-1; V: TRBV5-1
CDR3: CASSSQGVLGNTIYF; D: TRBD1; J: TRBJ1-3; V: TRBV5-1